Listed here are 30 T cell receptor beta chains from one sample, sequenced in a study of blood T cell repertoires in COVID-19. Profiling relied on immunoSEQ multiplex PCR, and the TCRdb table lists in-frame clones only, not all of them. The data contain about 75,000 clones, roughly 86% of them seen just once; the ten biggest clones take up 5% to 7.5%. The source material was peripheral blood. These receptors came from a woman in her 50s with acute or convalescent COVID-19.

This chain uses TRBV5-1 with TRBJ2-7; D unresolved. CDR1 is SGHRS and CDR2 is YFSETQ in the germline V gene. The CDR3 covers 11 residues. With 4 bases removed from V and 3 bases from J, the gap between germline ends came to 5 bases. This CDR3 reads CASSIRYEQYF. The DNA of the CDR3 is TGCGCCAGCAGCATCCGCTACGAGCAGTACTTC. The full variable domain, completed using reference TRBV5-1 and TRBJ2-7, is KAGVTQTPRYLIKTRGQQVTLSCSPISGHRSVSWYQQTPGQGLQFLFEYFSETQRNKGNFPGRFSGRQFSNSRSEMNVSTLELGDSALYLCASSIRYEQYFGPGTRLTVT.

V is TRBV7-9 and J is TRBJ2-1; TRBD2 matches at 7 bases. The CDR3 is 14 residues long. With 3 bases clipped from V and 3 bases from J, the junction kept 2 bases outside the gene matches. Germline CDR1 SEHNR, CDR2 FQNEAQ (reference sequence). The CDR3 here is CASSLGDYYNEQFF. The CDR3 DNA follows: TGTGCCAGCAGCTTGGGGGACTACTACAATGAGCAGTTCTTC.

The chain links TRBV5-4 to TRBJ2-1; weak D call: TRBD1 (6 bases). The germline V and J ends were trimmed by 3 bases and 0 bases, with 13 bases remaining between them. This CDR3 region has 16 residues. The germline gives CDR1 SGHNT, CDR2 YYREEE (reference sequence). CDR3 protein: CASSSRDTGSYNEQFF. The CDR3 coding sequence is TGTGCCAGCAGCTCCCGGGACACGGGCTCCTACAATGAGCAGTTCTTC. The full variable domain, in which reference TRBV5-4 and TRBJ2-1 provide the parts outside the CDR3, is ETGVTQSPTHLIKTRGQQVTLRCSSQSGHNTVSWYQQALGQGPQFIFQYYREEENGRGNFPPRFSGLQFPNYSSELNVNALELDDSALYLCASSSRDTGSYNEQFFGPGTRLTVL.

This clone has a handful of counts. V usage is TRBV19 and J usage is TRBJ1-1; TRBD1 aligns across 7 bases. The CDR3 has 17 amino acids. J was trimmed by 6 bases and V by 2 bases; bases with no gene match: 15. Germline V gene sequence: CDR1 LNHDA, CDR2 SQIVND (reference sequence). The chain's CDR3 is CASSIRLRDRASAEAFF. The CDR3 region has the DNA TGTGCCAGTAGTATAAGGTTACGTGACAGGGCGAGCGCTGAAGCTTTCTTT.

This chain joins TRBV15 and TRBJ2-1; D remains unclear. Per germline, CDR1 LNHNV and CDR2 YYDKDF (reference sequence). The CDR3 extends over 15 amino acids. Trimming stripped 3 bases from V and 6 bases from J, with 15 bases between. The CDR3 reads CATSRGSLTGNEQFF. The CDR3 coding sequence is TGTGCCACCAGCAGGGGTAGCTTGACCGGCAATGAGCAGTTCTTC.

This clone has a single count. The genes are TRBV6-5 and TRBJ2-7; possible D gene TRBD1, 6 bases. The germline gives CDR1 MNHEY, CDR2 SVGAGI. Trimming shortened V by 6 bases and J by 2 bases, and 14 bases separated the two germline ends. The CDR3 is made up of 14 amino acids. The CDR3 reads CASRSSRDTYEQYF. Here the CDR3 DNA reads TGTGCCAGCAGAAGCAGCCGGGACACCTACGAGCAGTACTTC.

This clone was detected a few times. The CDR3 nucleotides read TGTGCCGGAACCGCCGGGACAGGGAGCACTGAAGCTTTCTTT. Its translation: CAGTAGTGSTEAFF. V usage is TRBV28 and J usage is TRBJ1-1, with 9 nucleotides matching TRBD1. The germline CDR1 and CDR2 sequences are MDHEN and SYDVKM. The ends lost 11 bases at V and 4 bases at J; junction bases unmatched: 11. The CDR3 consists of 14 residues.

The CDR3 nucleotides read TGTGCCAGCAGCGCAACGGCGCGGGATGGCTACACCTTC. Translated: CASSATARDGYTF. The chain has TRBV7-2 and TRBJ1-2; D is unclear. This CDR3 has 13 amino acids. V was shortened by 5 bases and J by 6 bases, with 13 bases between the two germline ends. The germline CDR1 and CDR2 sequences are SGHTA and FQGNSA.

A word on this clone: One end of the junction fails to match germline, which may point to a read error. The rearrangement links TRBV19 to TRBJ2-4; tentative D call: TRBD1 (6 bases). From germline, CDR1 is LNHDA and CDR2 SQIVND (reference sequence). The CDR3 sequence is 13 residues long. The CDR3, as DNA: TGTGCCAGTAGTATAGCCCCACAGGGAATGTCGCACTTC. It encodes CASSIAPQGMSHF.

This chain uses TRBV7-3 with TRBJ2-2, with a tentative D call TRBD1 (5 bases). V was pared by 5 bases and J by 0 bases, with 10 bases between. Germline CDR1 reads SGHTA; CDR2 reads FQGTGA. The CDR3 runs to 15 residues. The CDR3 DNA sequence: TGTGCCAGCAGCCCAGGGCCCACGAACACCGGGGAGCTGTTTTTT. It is translated as CASSPGPTNTGELFF.

This rearrangement joins TRBV7-9 to TRBJ2-1, with D maybe TRBD1 (5 bases). V lost 8 bases and J 2 bases, leaving 10 bases between the germline ends. This CDR3 has 13 residues. Germline V gene data show CDR1 as SEHNR and CDR2 as FQNEAQ (reference sequence). CDR3 nucleotide sequence: TGTGCCAGCCGTCAGGGAACCTACAATGAGCAGTTCTTC. This gives the protein CASRQGTYNEQFF.

This sequence joins TRBV20-1 and TRBJ1-4; D is unclear. Germline V gives CDR1 DFQATT, CDR2 SNEGSKA (reference sequence). V was trimmed by 3 bases and J by 4 bases, leaving 9 bases between them. The CDR3 has 13 amino acids. CDR3 protein: CSASPQINEKLFF. CDR3 nucleotides: TGCAGTGCTAGTCCACAGATTAATGAAAAACTGTTTTTT.

The CDR3 is CASSPTGTESYNEQFF. For the CDR3, the DNA is TGCGCCAGCAGCCCTACCGGGACAGAATCCTACAATGAGCAGTTCTTC. This chain links TRBV5-1 with TRBJ2-1; 7 positions match TRBD1. This CDR3 spans 16 amino acids. Per the germline V gene, CDR1 is SGHRS and CDR2 is YFSETQ. The V gene end was trimmed by 4 bases and the J gene end by 1 base; junction bases not matched to a gene: 8. Full variable domain (rest looked up from reference TRBV5-1 and TRBJ2-1): KAGVTQTPRYLIKTRGQQVTLSCSPISGHRSVSWYQQTPGQGLQFLFEYFSETQRNKGNFPGRFSGRQFSNSRSEMNVSTLELGDSALYLCASSPTGTESYNEQFFGPGTRLTVL.

The V and J genes are TRBV2 and TRBJ1-4; D might be TRBD1 (6 bases). The germline V and J ends were trimmed by 4 bases and 3 bases, with 12 bases remaining between them. CDR1 and CDR2 (germline): SNHLY, FYNNEI. CDR3 length: 15 residues. The CDR3 region is CASSGTAASNEKLFF. The CDR3 DNA follows: TGTGCCAGCAGTGGGACAGCCGCATCTAATGAAAAACTGTTTTTT.

This chain joins TRBV9 and TRBJ1-4; D might be TRBD1 (5 bases). The CDR3 runs to 14 residues. Germline CDR1 reads SGDLS; CDR2 reads YYNGEE. V lost 2 bases, J lost 6 bases, and 11 bases lay in between. The CDR3 protein is CASSVGREHEKLFF. The CDR3 DNA reads as TGTGCCAGCAGCGTTGGCAGGGAACATGAAAAACTGTTTTTT.

The chain has TRBV10-3 and TRBJ2-4; tentatively, D is TRBD1 (5 bases). This CDR3 contains 14 residues. CDR1 ENHRY and CDR2 SYGVKD come from the germline V gene. Trimming left V 0 bases short and J 4 bases short, with 7 bases between. The CDR3 DNA follows: TGTGCCATCAGTGAGTCGGGGCCGAAAAACATTCAGTACTTC. Translated, it gives CAISESGPKNIQYF.

The chain joins TRBV14 to TRBJ2-7; TRBD2 agrees at 7 bases. J was trimmed by 6 bases and V by 1 base; bases with no gene match: 3. The CDR3 runs 13 residues. Germline CDR1 SGHDN, CDR2 FVKESK. In nucleotides, the CDR3 is TGTGCCAGCAGCCAAGTGGGGGGGAGCGAGCAGTACTTC. This sequence encodes CASSQVGGSEQYF.

The chain has TRBV7-9 and TRBJ2-1, with a possible D match to TRBD1 (5 bases). Deletions cut 5 bases from V and 10 bases from J, with 12 bases between. The CDR3 consists of 12 residues. The germline V gene encodes CDR1 SEHNR and CDR2 FQNEAQ (reference sequence). The CDR3 bases are TGTGCCAGCAGCCCTCAGGGAACGGAGCAGTTCTTC. Residues: CASSPQGTEQFF.

This clone showed up just a few times. The chain employs TRBV12-3 or TRBV12-4 and TRBJ1-1, with D maybe TRBD1 (5 bases). This CDR3 has 12 residues. V lost 6 bases, J lost 11 bases, and 16 bases lay in between. As DNA, the CDR3 is TGTGCCAGCAGCATATCCGACGGGGGGGCTTTCTTT. Residues: CASSISDGGAFF.

CDR3 region: CASRARHISNQPQHF. The DNA of the CDR3 is TGTGCCAGCAGAGCAAGACATATTAGCAATCAGCCCCAGCATTTT. The rearrangement links TRBV6-5 to TRBJ1-5; D gene uncertain. Per the germline V gene, CDR1 is MNHEY and CDR2 is SVGAGI. The germline V and J ends were trimmed by 6 bases and 0 bases, with 12 bases remaining between them. The CDR3 contains 15 residues.

The chain employs TRBV29-1 and TRBJ2-5, with D possibly TRBD2 on 6 matching bases. V was cut by 8 bases and J by 5 bases, with 15 bases left in between. The V gene's germline CDR1 is SQVTM and CDR2 ANQGSEA. The CDR3 has 12 amino acids. CDR3 protein: CSFRREMETQYF. CDR3 nucleotides: TGCAGCTTTCGTCGGGAGATGGAGACCCAGTACTTC.

The chain combines TRBV5-6 with TRBJ1-5; D not resolved. Germline CDR1 is SGHDT and CDR2 is YYEEEE. The V end lost 2 bases, the J end lost 6 bases, and 9 bases lay between the germline ends. This CDR3 comprises 13 residues. CDR3 bases: TGTGCCAGCAGCTTTTGGGGAGGTCAGCCCCAGCATTTT. Translation gives CASSFWGGQPQHF.

This rearrangement joins TRBV19 to TRBJ1-1, with a weak D call TRBD1 (5 bases). Germline CDR1 reads LNHDA; CDR2 reads SQIVND (reference sequence). This CDR3 contains 13 residues. Trimming shortened V by 3 bases and J by 10 bases, and 15 bases separated the two germline ends. CDR3 nucleotide sequence: TGTGCCAGTAGTATCAGTCGCAGGGAAGGAGCTTTCTTT. It is translated as CASSISRREGAFF. The variable domain in full, with the rest retrieved from reference TRBV19 and TRBJ1-1, is DGGITQSPKYLFRKEGQNVTLSCEQNLNHDAMYWYRQDPGQGLRLIYYSQIVNDFQKGDIAEGYSVSREKKESFPLTVTSAQKNPTAFYLCASSISRREGAFFGQGTRLTVV.

This clone was seen once. The chain combines TRBV6-1 with TRBJ2-1, with D possibly TRBD2 on 6 matching bases. CDR1 and CDR2 (germline): MNHNS, SASEGT. CDR3 length: 15 amino acids. Trimming took 1 base from V and 9 from J, leaving 16 bases between them. The CDR3 protein is CASSEGWAGTVEQFF. For the CDR3, the DNA is TGTGCCAGCAGTGAAGGTTGGGCGGGGACGGTTGAGCAGTTCTTC.

The chain recombines TRBV29-1 with TRBJ2-2, with D perhaps matching TRBD1 (5 bases). Germline CDR1 reads SQVTM; CDR2 reads ANQGSEA. This CDR3 comprises 11 residues. Trimming removed 6 bases from V and 11 bases from J, with 13 bases in between. The CDR3 nucleotides are TGCAGCGTCGCCACAGGCTATGAGCTGTTTTTT. Translation gives CSVATGYELFF.

About this clone: The same CDR3 arises from other DNA sequences in this sample as well. The chain couples TRBV4-1 to TRBJ2-7, with TRBD2 as a possible D gene (5 bases). Germline CDR1 is MGHRA and CDR2 is YSYEKL. V was trimmed by 1 base and J by 1 base, leaving 5 bases between them. The CDR3 consists of 13 residues. The CDR3 coding sequence is TGCGCCAGCAGCCAAGCGGGGTCCTACGAGCAGTACTTC. Translated: CASSQAGSYEQYF.

The chain joins TRBV30 to TRBJ1-5, with D tentatively TRBD1 (5 bases). The CDR3 loop spans 13 amino acids. Trimming removed 3 bases from V and 5 bases from J, with 11 bases in between. Looked up from germline, CDR1 is GTSNPN and CDR2 is SVGIG (reference sequence). The CDR3 sequence is CAWSETAYQPQHF. Here the CDR3 DNA reads TGTGCCTGGAGCGAGACAGCTTATCAGCCCCAGCATTTT.

The V call is TRBV7-9, the J call TRBJ2-7; TRBD2 aligns across 7 bases. The ends lost 3 bases at V and 5 bases at J; junction bases unmatched: 7. Germline V gene lookup returns CDR1 SEHNR and CDR2 FQNEAQ (reference sequence). CDR3 size: 14 residues. The CDR3 here is CASSLGGLVDEQYF. CDR3 nucleotide sequence: TGTGCCAGCAGCTTGGGCGGACTAGTCGACGAGCAGTACTTC.

The chain is built from TRBV7-3 and TRBJ2-5, with TRBD2 identical over 13 bases. V gave up 5 bases and J gave up 7 bases; unmatched junction bases: 4. CDR3 length: 14 amino acids. CDR1 and CDR2 from the germline V gene are SGHTA and FQGTGA. In nucleotides, the CDR3 is TGTGCCAGCAGCGCTACTAGCGGGGGGGGGACCCAGTACTTC. It encodes CASSATSGGGTQYF.

Remarks on this clone: The same CDR3 can be traced to other DNA sequences in this sample. V gene TRBV3-1 (or the pseudogene TRBV3-2) combines with J gene TRBJ1-6, with D unresolved. The CDR3 spans 13 residues. The V end was cut by 1 base, the J end by 8 bases, with 6 bases between. Germline CDR1 LGHDT, CDR2 YNNKEL (reference sequence). The CDR3 DNA is TGTGCCAGCAGCCAAGTAACAGATTCACCCCTCCACTTT. Translating it yields CASSQVTDSPLHF.